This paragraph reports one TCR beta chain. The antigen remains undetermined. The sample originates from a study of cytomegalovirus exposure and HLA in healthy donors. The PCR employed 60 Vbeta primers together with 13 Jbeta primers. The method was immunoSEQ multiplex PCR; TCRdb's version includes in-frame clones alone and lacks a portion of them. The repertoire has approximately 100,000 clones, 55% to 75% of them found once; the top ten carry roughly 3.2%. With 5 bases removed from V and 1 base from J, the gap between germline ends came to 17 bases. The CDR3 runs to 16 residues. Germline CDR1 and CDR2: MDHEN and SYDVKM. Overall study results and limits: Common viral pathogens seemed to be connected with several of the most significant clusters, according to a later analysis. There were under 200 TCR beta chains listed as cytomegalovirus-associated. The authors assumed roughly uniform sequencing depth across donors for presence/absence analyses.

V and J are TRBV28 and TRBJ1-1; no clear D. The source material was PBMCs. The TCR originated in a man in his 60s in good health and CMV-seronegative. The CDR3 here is CASSPDSILRNTEAFF. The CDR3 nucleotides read TGTGCCAGCAGTCCCGACTCAATACTAAGGAACACTGAAGCTTTCTTT.